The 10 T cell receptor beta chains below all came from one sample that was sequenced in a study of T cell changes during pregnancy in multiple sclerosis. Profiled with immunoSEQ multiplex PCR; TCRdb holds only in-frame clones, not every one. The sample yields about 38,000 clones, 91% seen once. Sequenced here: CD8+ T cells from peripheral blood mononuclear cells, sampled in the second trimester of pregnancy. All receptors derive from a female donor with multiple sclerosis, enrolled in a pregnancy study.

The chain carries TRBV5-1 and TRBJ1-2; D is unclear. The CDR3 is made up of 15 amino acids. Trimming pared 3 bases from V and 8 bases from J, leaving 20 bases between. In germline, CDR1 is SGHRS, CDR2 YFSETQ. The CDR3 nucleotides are TGCGCCAGCAGCTCATCAGAGCCTTTGGCGGGAGGCTACACCTTC. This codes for CASSSSEPLAGGYTF. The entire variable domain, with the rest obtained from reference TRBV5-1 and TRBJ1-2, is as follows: KAGVTQTPRYLIKTRGQQVTLSCSPISGHRSVSWYQQTPGQGLQFLFEYFSETQRNKGNFPGRFSGRQFSNSRSEMNVSTLELGDSALYLCASSSSEPLAGGYTFGSGTRLTVV.

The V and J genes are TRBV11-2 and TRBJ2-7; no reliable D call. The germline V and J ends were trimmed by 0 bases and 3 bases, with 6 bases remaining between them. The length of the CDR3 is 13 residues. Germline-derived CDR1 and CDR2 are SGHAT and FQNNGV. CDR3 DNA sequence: TGTGCCAGCAGCTTAGACGCCAGCTACGAGCAGTACTTC. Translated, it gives CASSLDASYEQYF.

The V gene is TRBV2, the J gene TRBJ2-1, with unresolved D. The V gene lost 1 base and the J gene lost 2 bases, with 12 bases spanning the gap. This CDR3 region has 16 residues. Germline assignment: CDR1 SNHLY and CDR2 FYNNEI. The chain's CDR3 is CASSEVWLDTYNEQFF. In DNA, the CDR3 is TGTGCCAGCAGTGAAGTGTGGCTTGACACCTACAATGAGCAGTTCTTC.

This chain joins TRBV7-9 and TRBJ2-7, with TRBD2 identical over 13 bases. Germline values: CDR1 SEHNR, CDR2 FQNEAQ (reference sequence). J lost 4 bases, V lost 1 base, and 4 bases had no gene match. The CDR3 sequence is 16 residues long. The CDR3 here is CASSLVGLAGQYEQYF. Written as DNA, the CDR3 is TGTGCCAGCAGCTTAGTGGGACTAGCGGGGCAATACGAGCAGTACTTC.

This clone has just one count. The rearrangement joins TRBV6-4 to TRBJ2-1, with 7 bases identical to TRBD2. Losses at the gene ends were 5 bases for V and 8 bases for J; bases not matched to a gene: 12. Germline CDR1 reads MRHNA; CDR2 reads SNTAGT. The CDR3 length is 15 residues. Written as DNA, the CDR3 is TGTGCCAGCAGTTCATCTCCGGGAGGTTTGGATGAGCAGTTCTTC. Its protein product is CASSSSPGGLDEQFF.

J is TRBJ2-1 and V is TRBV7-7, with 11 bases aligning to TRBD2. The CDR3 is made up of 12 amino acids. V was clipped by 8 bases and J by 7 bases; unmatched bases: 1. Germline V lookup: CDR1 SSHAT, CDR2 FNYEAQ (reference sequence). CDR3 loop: CASGTSGNEQFF. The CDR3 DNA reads TGTGCCAGCGGGACTAGCGGTAATGAGCAGTTCTTC.

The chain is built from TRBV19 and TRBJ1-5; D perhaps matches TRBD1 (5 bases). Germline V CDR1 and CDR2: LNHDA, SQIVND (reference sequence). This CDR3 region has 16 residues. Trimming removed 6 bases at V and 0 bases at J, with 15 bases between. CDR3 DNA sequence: TGTGCCAGTAGCACTCTGACAGCTTATAGCAATCAGCCCCAGCATTTT. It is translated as CASSTLTAYSNQPQHF.

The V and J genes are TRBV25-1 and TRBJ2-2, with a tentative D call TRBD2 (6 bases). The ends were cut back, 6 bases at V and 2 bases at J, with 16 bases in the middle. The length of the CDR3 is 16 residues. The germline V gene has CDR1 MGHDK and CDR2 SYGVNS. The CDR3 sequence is CASSGWGRINTGELFF. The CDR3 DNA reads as TGTGCCAGCAGCGGGTGGGGGAGGATTAACACCGGGGAGCTGTTTTTT.

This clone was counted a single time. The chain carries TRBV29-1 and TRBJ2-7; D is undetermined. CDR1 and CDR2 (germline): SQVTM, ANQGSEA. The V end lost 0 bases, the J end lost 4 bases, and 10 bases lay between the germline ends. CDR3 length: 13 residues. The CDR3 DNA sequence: TGCAGCGTTGAAGATGGAACAGCTTACGAGCAGTACTTC. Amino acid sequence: CSVEDGTAYEQYF.

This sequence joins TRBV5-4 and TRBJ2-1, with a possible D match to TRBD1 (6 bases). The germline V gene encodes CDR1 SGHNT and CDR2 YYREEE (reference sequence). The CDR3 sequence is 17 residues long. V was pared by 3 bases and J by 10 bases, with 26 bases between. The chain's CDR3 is CASSSRTGWLDEWEQFF. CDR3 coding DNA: TGTGCCAGCAGCTCAAGAACAGGGTGGCTAGACGAATGGGAGCAGTTCTTC. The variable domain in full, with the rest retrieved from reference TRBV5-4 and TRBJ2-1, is ETGVTQSPTHLIKTRGQQVTLRCSSQSGHNTVSWYQQALGQGPQFIFQYYREEENGRGNFPPRFSGLQFPNYSSELNVNALELDDSALYLCASSSRTGWLDEWEQFFGPGTRLTVL.